This T cell receptor (beta chain) was captured by sequencing in a study of control samples from healthy donors and cancer patients. Repertoires were generated with immunoSEQ multiplex PCR, while TCRdb's copy carries only in-frame clones and drops some. The sample holds tens of thousands of clones, approximately 90% seen once. Trimming at V came to 1 base and at J to 3 bases, leaving 6 bases not matched to a gene. The CDR3 length is 15 residues. CDR1 and CDR2 from the germline V gene are SGHRS and YFSETQ. Sequencing was performed on PBMCs. The chain combines TRBV5-1 with TRBJ2-7, with 8 bases identical to TRBD1. This receptor was taken from a man between 35 and 55 years old with colorectal cancer. CDR3 sequence: CASSLTGTGVYEQYF. CDR3 DNA sequence: TGCGCCAGCAGCTTGACCGGGACAGGTGTCTACGAGCAGTACTTC.